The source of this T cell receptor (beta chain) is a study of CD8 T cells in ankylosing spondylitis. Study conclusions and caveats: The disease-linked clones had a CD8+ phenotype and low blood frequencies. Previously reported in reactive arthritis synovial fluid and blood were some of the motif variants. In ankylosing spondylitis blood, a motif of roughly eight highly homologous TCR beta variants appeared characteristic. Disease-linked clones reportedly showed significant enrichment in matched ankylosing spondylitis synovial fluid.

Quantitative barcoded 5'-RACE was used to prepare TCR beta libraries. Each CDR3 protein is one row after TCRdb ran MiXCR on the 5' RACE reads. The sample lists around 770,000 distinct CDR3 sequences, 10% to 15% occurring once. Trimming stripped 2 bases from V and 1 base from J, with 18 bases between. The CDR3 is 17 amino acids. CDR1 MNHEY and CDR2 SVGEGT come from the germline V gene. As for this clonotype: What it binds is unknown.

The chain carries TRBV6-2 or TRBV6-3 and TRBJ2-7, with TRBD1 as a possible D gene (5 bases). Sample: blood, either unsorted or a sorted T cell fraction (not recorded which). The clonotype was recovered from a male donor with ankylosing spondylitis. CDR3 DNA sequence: TGTGCCAGCAGTTACGGGGTCAGGGTGCGTGCGTCCTACGAGCAGTACTTC. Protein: CASSYGVRVRASYEQYF.